This T cell receptor beta chain is from a study of breast tumors, draining lymph nodes, adjacent tissues. In this sample, this clonotype turned up once. A much larger clonotype is one base distant, so this may be a read error. Samples came from axillary lymph nodes draining the breast cancer. The CDR3 covers 15 residues. V was shortened by 7 bases and J by 3 bases, with 13 bases between the two germline ends. In germline, CDR1 is LNHNV, CDR2 YYDKDF (reference sequence). TCRdb re-called the multiplex PCR reads through MiXCR, storing one row per CDR3 protein. This table has roughly 80,000 distinct CDR3 sequences, roughly a fifth appearing once.

This TCR was sampled from a female donor with breast cancer. Some clones in this sample may be carry-over from other donors' samples. The rearrangement joins TRBV15 to TRBJ2-6, with a weak D call TRBD1 (6 bases). The specimen sequenced was axillary lymph node tissue. The DNA of the CDR3 is TGTGCCACCACCGGGACAAACTTTGGGGCCAACGTCCTGACTTTC. Translated: CATTGTNFGANVLTF.